This is a list of T cell receptor beta chains from one sample in a study of OX40 agonist ivuxolimab in advanced cancers. The repertoire was sequenced with immunoSEQ multiplex PCR; TCRdb's copy has only in-frame clones and lacks some. This sample carries 96,000 or so clones, around 80% of them seen once, and the ten largest clones take about 6%. This material consisted of CD4+ or CD8+ T cells sorted from blood, taken in a trial of the OX40 agonist ivuxolimab. The source is an adult with an advanced solid tumor such as melanoma, head and neck, liver or kidney cancer. Each CDR3 is given with its conserved first and last residue. Clone size appears in some rows only: once, few, many, or a class for an expanded clone.

abundance,len,j_gene,v_gene,CDR3aa
-,14,TRBJ2-7,TRBV7-2,CASSLDVRGGEQYF
-,14,TRBJ2-7,TRBV7-2,CASSPRQNSYEQYF
-,17,TRBJ2-1,TRBV7-9,CASSSFLSASAYNEQFF
once,16,TRBJ1-1,TRBV30,CAWTKPGGRLNTEAFF
-,14,TRBJ2-5,TRBV12-5,CASGTAGVRETQYF
few,15,TRBJ2-7,TRBV27,CASSLGPGQSYEQYF
-,15,TRBJ2-5,TRBV5-1,CASTPLAGAQETQYF
-,16,TRBJ2-7,TRBV9,CASSAGTGVVAYEQYF
-,14,TRBJ2-7,TRBV2,CASSAQRALGEQYF
-,13,TRBJ1-1,TRBV29-1,CSAKGMVGTEAFF
-,12,TRBJ2-2,TRBV7-2,CASSSQSGELFF
-,19,TRBJ2-5,TRBV4-2,CASSQELRTSRGSHTEQYF
-,14,TRBJ1-2,TRBV7-9,CASSGTGGFYGYTF
-,16,TRBJ1-4,TRBV5-8,CASSLTWTDGREKLFF
-,14,TRBJ1-2,TRBV4-2,CASSSPLLSGGYTF
once,13,TRBJ1-5,TRBV6-1,CASSEAPDQPQHF
-,15,TRBJ2-5,TRBV11-2,CASSLRQVMMGTQYF
-,12,TRBJ1-1,TRBV29-1,CSGDRGDTEAFF
once,15,TRBJ2-7,TRBV27,CASREQGAQTYEQYF
-,15,TRBJ2-7,TRBV5-1,CASSPPDRGPYEQYF
-,16,TRBJ1-2,TRBV4-1,CASSQVPGQTNYGYTF
-,12,TRBJ2-7,TRBV29-1,CSAGRNFYEQYF
-,12,TRBJ1-2,TRBV7-9,CASSDQGYGYTF
-,17,TRBJ2-7,TRBV6-1,CASSERTAEGSPYEQYF
-,15,TRBJ2-1,TRBV7-6,CASSLGGGPINEQFF
-,16,TRBJ1-2,TRBV19,CASSNNQEGLLYGYTF
once,13,TRBJ1-1,TRBV7-2,CASSRGRDTEAFF
-,11,TRBJ2-1,TRBV5-1,CASSRTNEQFF
-,16,TRBJ1-5,TRBV10-1,CASSKAQEYSNQPQHF
-,10,-,TRBV7-9,CASGLDEQYF
-,16,TRBJ2-2,TRBV5-6,CASIHRTGLNTGELFF
once,15,TRBJ1-3,TRBV9,CASSATVAPGNTIYF
-,13,TRBJ1-1,TRBV5-1,CASYRDLNTEAFF
-,16,TRBJ2-2,TRBV9,CASSGLRTSSTGELFF
-,15,TRBJ2-2,TRBV7-2,CASSRGSVYTGELFF
-,11,TRBJ2-5,TRBV30,CAWSAGGTQYF
-,17,TRBJ2-7,TRBV7-8,CASSLGALGTGGYEQYF
few,15,TRBJ1-4,TRBV28,CASSASRGQGEKLFF
many,13,TRBJ1-1,TRBV19,CASSINANTEAFF
-,12,TRBJ1-4,TRBV19,CATRQGDEKLFF
-,17,TRBJ1-5,TRBV7-2,CASSLSLGTGRDQPQHF
-,13,TRBJ2-5,TRBV11-3,CASSTMEGETQYF
-,12,TRBJ1-2,TRBV7-2,CASSLTNYGYTF
-,13,TRBJ2-3,TRBV19,CASSIVVGDTQYF
-,13,TRBJ1-2,TRBV19,CASSLQGAEGYTF
-,14,TRBJ1-3,TRBV18,CASSPPGTRNTIYF
-,15,TRBJ1-1,TRBV7-2,CASSPGRGLMAEAFF
-,15,TRBJ1-5,TRBV19,CASSIGRYSNQPQHF
-,14,TRBJ2-3,TRBV10-1,CASSWDRDTDTQYF
-,16,TRBJ2-3,TRBV9,CASSRTGVIPTDTQYF
-,15,TRBJ1-1,TRBV14,CASSQDLSLNTEAFF
-,15,TRBJ1-3,TRBV5-1,CASSLGGASGNTIYF
once,16,TRBJ2-7,TRBV19,CASSPNPTGNQHEQYF
few,15,TRBJ2-7,TRBV7-8,CASSPLAVSSYEQYF
-,13,TRBJ2-7,TRBV2,CASSELGTDEQYF
-,14,TRBJ2-3,TRBV4-1,CASSRGPGTDTQYF
-,15,TRBJ1-2,TRBV30,CAWSVRGETNYGYTF
once,13,TRBJ1-1,TRBV19,CASIRQGTTEAFF
-,13,TRBJ2-7,TRBV27,CASSLFGGDEQYF
-,14,TRBJ2-6,TRBV5-6,CASSLKSGANVLTF